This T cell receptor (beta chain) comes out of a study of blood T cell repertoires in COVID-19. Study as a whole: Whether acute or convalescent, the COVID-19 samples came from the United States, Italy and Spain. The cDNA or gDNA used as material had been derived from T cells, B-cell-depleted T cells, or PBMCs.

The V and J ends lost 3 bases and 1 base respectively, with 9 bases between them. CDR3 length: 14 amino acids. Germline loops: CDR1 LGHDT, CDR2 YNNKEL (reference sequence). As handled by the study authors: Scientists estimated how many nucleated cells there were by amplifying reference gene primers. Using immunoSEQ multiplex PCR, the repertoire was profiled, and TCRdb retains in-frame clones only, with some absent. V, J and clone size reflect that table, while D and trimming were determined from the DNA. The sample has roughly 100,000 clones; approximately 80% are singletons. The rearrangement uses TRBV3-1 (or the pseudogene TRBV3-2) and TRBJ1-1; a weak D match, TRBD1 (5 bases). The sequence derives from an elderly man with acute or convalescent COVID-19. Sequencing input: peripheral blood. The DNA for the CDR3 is TGTGCCAGCAGCCAGAGACAGAAGAACACTGAAGCTTTCTTT. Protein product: CASSQRQKNTEAFF.